The rows below give T cell receptor beta chains drawn from one sample of a study of blood T cell repertoires in COVID-19. TCRdb's table, derived via immunoSEQ multiplex PCR, lists solely in-frame clones and lacks some. The sample carries about 27,000 clones, roughly four fifths recorded once. The material sequenced was peripheral blood. Source of these receptors: a man between 65 and 85 years old with acute or convalescent COVID-19. CDR3s include the opening cysteine and the closing phenylalanine or tryptophan. Fields, in order: CDR3 length, clone size, D gene, J gene, V gene, CDR3 protein, CDR3 DNA. D genes are given only for firm matches. The size entry is marked missing in some rows and otherwise reads once, few, many or a size class.

15	NA	NA	TRBJ1-2	TRBV5-4	CASSSRGEADYGYTF	TGTGCCAGCAGCTCCCGAGGGGAGGCTGACTATGGCTACACCTTC
15	NA	NA	TRBJ1-2	TRBV7-6	CASSFSPRGNYGYTF	TGTGCCAGCAGCTTCTCCCCGCGGGGGAACTATGGCTACACCTTC
14	NA	NA	TRBJ1-3	TRBV7-9	CASNDRTTGNTIYF	TGTGCCAGCAACGATCGGACAACTGGAAACACCATATATTTT
14	NA	NA	TRBJ1-2	TRBV3-1/TRBV3-2	CASSQTVTPYGYTF	TGTGCCAGCAGCCAAACGGTCACCCCGTATGGCTACACCTTC
15	NA	NA	TRBJ2-1	TRBV7-9	CASSPRGSSYNEQFF	TGTGCCAGCAGCCCTAGAGGCAGCTCCTACAATGAGCAGTTCTTC
16	NA	TRBD2	TRBJ2-1	TRBV10-3	CAISARGTSGYNEQFF	TGTGCCATCAGCGCTCGCGGGACTAGCGGCTACAATGAGCAGTTCTTC
13	NA	TRBD2	TRBJ2-3	TRBV19	CASQLASTDTQYF	TGTGCCAGTCAACTAGCGAGCACAGATACGCAGTATTTT
15	once	TRBD2	TRBJ2-1	TRBV5-1	CASSLQASGRREQFF	TGCGCCAGCAGCTTGCAGGCTAGCGGGAGACGCGAGCAGTTCTTC
14	NA	NA	TRBJ1-2	TRBV18	CASSPPGGGYGYTF	TGTGCCAGCTCACCACCCGGGGGGGGCTATGGCTACACCTTC
13	NA	NA	TRBJ2-1	TRBV12-3/TRBV12-4	CASSAGPWNEQFF	TGTGCCAGCAGTGCAGGGCCCTGGAATGAGCAGTTCTTC
12	NA	TRBD2	TRBJ2-7	TRBV6-2/TRBV6-3	CASSRLAHEQYF	TGTGCCAGCAGCCGACTAGCCCACGAGCAGTACTTC
15	NA	NA	TRBJ2-1	TRBV3-1/TRBV3-2	CASSQEWGRSDEQFF	TGTGCCAGCAGCCAAGAGTGGGGGAGGTCCGATGAGCAGTTCTTC
14	NA	NA	TRBJ1-4	TRBV28	CASSLAGAGEKLFF	TGTGCCAGCAGTTTAGCAGGGGCGGGTGAAAAACTGTTTTTT
16	NA	NA	TRBJ2-3	TRBV7-9	CASSPGDVEGRNTQYF	TGTGCCAGCAGCCCGGGGGACGTCGAGGGCCGGAATACGCAGTATTTT
12	NA	NA	TRBJ1-2	TRBV19	CASSRTRDGYTF	TGTGCCAGTAGCCGGACAAGAGATGGCTACACCTTC
16	NA	TRBD2	TRBJ2-1	TRBV3-1/TRBV3-2	CASSRSAGGLYNEQFF	TGTGCCAGCAGCCGCTCAGCGGGGGGCCTCTACAATGAGCAGTTCTTC
12	few	NA	TRBJ1-6	TRBV12-3/TRBV12-4	CASSSSNSPLHF	TGTGCCAGCAGTTCGAGTAATTCACCCCTCCACTTT
14	NA	NA	TRBJ1-5	TRBV2	CASRTGYSNQPQHF	TGTGCCAGCAGAACAGGTTATAGCAATCAGCCCCAGCATTTT
14	NA	NA	TRBJ2-3	TRBV10-1	CASNRGGAQDTQYF	TGCGCCAGTAATCGTGGCGGCGCGCAGGATACGCAGTATTTT
13	NA	NA	TRBJ2-1	TRBV7-9	CASSLDNYNEQFF	TGTGCCAGCAGCCTTGACAACTACAATGAGCAGTTCTTC
12	NA	NA	TRBJ2-3	TRBV15	CATSSRVRVLYF	TGTGCCACCAGCAGTCGGGTGAGAGTGCTATATTTT
11	NA	NA	TRBJ1-1	TRBV27	CASSSLYRAFF	TGTGCCAGCAGTTCCCTTTACAGGGCTTTCTTT
17	NA	NA	TRBJ1-6	TRBV5-6	CASSFGGVMWYNSPLHF	TGTGCCAGCAGCTTTGGGGGGGTGATGTGGTATAATTCACCCCTCCACTTT
12	NA	NA	TRBJ1-1	TRBV9	CASSVVEDRAFF	TGTGCCAGCAGCGTAGTTGAAGACAGGGCTTTCTTT
15	NA	NA	TRBJ2-6	TRBV2	CASSLTVSGANVLTF	TGTGCCAGCAGCCTGACAGTTTCTGGGGCCAACGTCCTGACTTTC
11	NA	NA	TRBJ1-1	TRBV28	CASSYSGPAFF	TGTGCCAGCAGTTATTCAGGGCCCGCTTTCTTT
16	NA	TRBD2	TRBJ2-5	TRBV3-1/TRBV3-2	CASSPRTSGLEETQYF	TGTGCCAGCAGCCCTAGGACTAGCGGGTTAGAAGAGACCCAGTACTTC
14	NA	TRBD1	TRBJ1-5	TRBV6-5	CASSYSTGNQPQHF	TGTGCCAGCAGTTACTCGACAGGGAATCAGCCCCAGCATTTT
13	NA	NA	TRBJ1-2	TRBV18	CASSPPRGQGYTF	TGTGCCAGCTCACCCCCACGCGGGCAGGGCTACACCTTC
17	NA	NA	TRBJ2-4	TRBV5-4	CASSLSAWGAAKNIQYF	TGTGCCAGCAGCTTGTCTGCTTGGGGCGCCGCCAAAAACATTCAGTACTTC
16	NA	TRBD1	TRBJ2-2	TRBV7-2	CASSLSTGANTGELFF	TGTGCCAGCAGCTTATCTACAGGGGCGAACACCGGGGAGCTGTTTTTT
14	NA	NA	TRBJ2-3	TRBV6-2/TRBV6-3	CASSFFSPPDTQYF	TGTGCCAGCAGTTTCTTCAGTCCCCCAGATACGCAGTATTTT
17	once	TRBD2	TRBJ2-2	TRBV3-1/TRBV3-2	CASNLILAGGHGGELFF	TGTGCCAGCAACCTAATACTAGCGGGAGGGCACGGCGGGGAGCTGTTTTTT
14	NA	NA	TRBJ2-1	TRBV11-2	CASSLGLAYNEQFF	TGTGCCAGCAGCTTAGGACTAGCCTACAATGAGCAGTTCTTC
14	once	NA	TRBJ1-1	TRBV7-2	CASSLGASNTEAFF	TGTGCCAGCAGCTTAGGCGCCTCGAACACTGAAGCTTTCTTT
16	once	TRBD1	TRBJ1-4	TRBV28	CASSYTTGGTNEKLFF	TGTGCCAGCAGCTATACAACAGGGGGTACTAATGAAAAACTGTTTTTT
14	NA	NA	TRBJ1-6	TRBV6-2/TRBV6-3	CASSRTDNNSPLHF	TGTGCCAGCAGTCGAACAGACAATAATTCACCCCTCCACTTT
16	NA	TRBD2	TRBJ2-3	TRBV7-3	CASSSSVAGDPDTQYF	TGTGCCAGCAGCTCAAGCGTAGCGGGAGACCCAGATACGCAGTATTTT
16	NA	NA	TRBJ2-6	TRBV9	CASSPRDYPGANVLTF	TGTGCCAGCAGCCCGCGCGACTACCCTGGGGCCAACGTCCTGACTTTC
14	NA	NA	TRBJ1-2	TRBV18	CASSGIETAYGYTF	TGTGCCAGCTCAGGGATCGAGACAGCCTATGGCTACACCTTC
12	NA	NA	TRBJ1-6	TRBV11-1	CASSSYNSPLHF	TGTGCCAGCAGCTCGTATAATTCACCCCTCCACTTT
19	NA	NA	TRBJ2-4	TRBV6-2/TRBV6-3	CASSYSSTEARWAKNIQYF	TGTGCCAGCAGTTACTCGAGCACGGAGGCGCGATGGGCCAAAAACATTCAGTACTTC
17	once	NA	TRBJ2-3	TRBV5-1	CASSRGPGPSKEDTQYF	TGCGCCAGCAGCCGAGGGCCCGGGCCCTCCAAGGAAGATACGCAGTATTTT